This T cell receptor (beta chain) came from a study of T cell responses to AZD1222 COVID-19 vaccine. Study conclusions and caveats: Reportedly, nearly half the spike-specific TCRs target unmutated variant regions. Repertoire collection took place solely once the T cell response had peaked. White British ancestry dominated among donors, who included more females, and clonal diversity was possibly underestimated. Spike-specific TCR breadth and depth grew following two AZD1222 doses.

Germline V lookup: CDR1 KGHDR, CDR2 SFDVKD. Trimming took off 4 bases at V and 5 bases at J, with 13 bases between the two ends. The CDR3 length is 14 residues. Produced via immunoSEQ multiplex PCR; TCRdb's table is partial and in-frame only. The profile covers more than 85,000 clones, with 81% appearing a single time and 4.6% taken by the ten largest. On this clone itself: As yet, its antigen is unknown.

This material consisted of peripheral blood, taken on day 0 of AZD1222 vaccination. The J gene is TRBJ2-5, the V gene TRBV24-1, with no clear D. The source is an adult in good health. The CDR3 DNA follows: TGTGCCACCAGTGACCCTAAGGGATCGGAGACCCAGTACTTC. Protein: CATSDPKGSETQYF.